This entry lists 17 T cell receptor beta chains sequenced from one sample in a study of blood T cell repertoires in COVID-19. Clones were read by immunoSEQ multiplex PCR, and TCRdb kept only the in-frame ones, dropping some. This table has under 150,000 clones, over 75% appearing once. The sequencing input was peripheral blood. The receptors stem from a man aged 50 or older with acute or convalescent COVID-19.

CDR3 sequence: CASSKGGPMNTEAFF. Written as DNA, the CDR3 is TGTGCCAGTAGTAAAGGGGGACCTATGAACACTGAAGCTTTCTTT. The V call is TRBV19, the J call TRBJ1-1; D is perhaps TRBD1 (6 bases). Germline V gene lookup returns CDR1 LNHDA and CDR2 SQIVND (reference sequence). V shed 4 bases and J shed 0 bases, with 12 bases lying between them. The CDR3 length is 15 residues.

This clone showed up just once. The V call is TRBV4-1, the J call TRBJ2-5; D possibly corresponds to TRBD1 (5 bases). Trimming left V 1 base short and J 1 base short, with 31 bases between. CDR3 length: 22 residues. CDR1 MGHRA and CDR2 YSYEKL come from the germline V gene. This chain's CDR3 is CASSQAFLGTSPGFWSQETQYF. CDR3 coding DNA: TGCGCCAGCAGCCAAGCCTTCTTGGGTACGAGCCCAGGGTTTTGGTCCCAAGAGACCCAGTACTTC.

In its sample, this clone was seen once. The V gene is TRBV6-6, the J gene TRBJ1-2, with 7 bases lining up with TRBD1. Germline-derived CDR1 and CDR2 are MNHNY and SVGAGI (reference sequence). The CDR3 is made up of 14 amino acids. Trimming removed 8 bases from V and 3 bases from J; junction bases left unmatched: 9. CDR3 protein: CASALAQGDYGYTF. CDR3 DNA: TGTGCCAGCGCCTTAGCGCAGGGGGACTATGGCTACACCTTC.

This chain connects TRBV5-4 to TRBJ2-2; the D gene is possibly TRBD1 (6 bases). V was trimmed by 1 base and J by 6 bases, leaving 19 bases between them. Germline V gives CDR1 SGHNT, CDR2 YYREEE (reference sequence). CDR3 length: 17 residues. CDR3 protein: CASSLPPGTRGAGELFF. The CDR3 DNA sequence: TGTGCCAGCAGCTTGCCCCCCGGGACCAGGGGCGCCGGGGAGCTGTTTTTT.

This sequence joins TRBV30 and TRBJ1-2; TRBD1 matches at 7 bases. Germline loops: CDR1 GTSNPN, CDR2 SVGIG (reference sequence). The CDR3 is made up of 12 amino acids. The V gene end was trimmed by 2 bases and the J gene end by 4 bases; junction bases not matched to a gene: 1. In nucleotides, the CDR3 is TGTGCCTGGAGTTCAGGGGGCTATGGCTACACCTTC. Protein: CAWSSGGYGYTF.

The DNA of the CDR3 is TGTGCCAGCAGCTTGTACAGGGACACCGGGGAGCTGTTTTTT. Translated: CASSLYRDTGELFF. The genes are TRBV11-2 and TRBJ2-2, with D perhaps matching TRBD1 (6 bases). In germline, CDR1 is SGHAT, CDR2 FQNNGV. The V end lost 3 bases, the J end lost 3 bases, and 8 bases lay between the germline ends. The CDR3 extends over 14 amino acids. Full variable domain (remainder filled in from reference TRBV11-2 and TRBJ2-2): EAGVAQSPRYKIIEKRQSVAFWCNPISGHATLYWYQQILGQGPKLLIQFQNNGVVDDSQLPKDRFSAERLKGVDSTLKIQPAKLEDSAVYLCASSLYRDTGELFFGEGSRLTVL.

This clone was recorded only once. The chain has TRBV29-1 and TRBJ1-1; TRBD1 aligns across 7 bases. The J segment lost 8 bases and the V segment lost 7 bases, leaving 4 bases of the junction unmatched. The CDR3 is made up of 10 amino acids. Germline V gene lookup returns CDR1 SQVTM and CDR2 ANQGSEA. CDR3 in amino acids: CSATDREAFF. DNA of the CDR3: TGCAGCGCAACGGACAGGGAAGCTTTCTTT.

This clone was observed a single time. The rearrangement joins TRBV19 to TRBJ1-2; TRBD1 matches 10 bases. This CDR3 region has 14 residues. The V gene's germline CDR1 is LNHDA and CDR2 SQIVND (reference sequence). V gave up 6 bases and J gave up 4 bases; unmatched junction bases: 5. The CDR3 DNA reads as TGTGCCAGTAGGATCGGGACAGGGGTCTATGGCTACACCTTC. Translation: CASRIGTGVYGYTF. Together with reference TRBV19 and TRBJ1-2, the CDR3 gives the full variable domain: DGGITQSPKYLFRKEGQNVTLSCEQNLNHDAMYWYRQDPGQGLRLIYYSQIVNDFQKGDIAEGYSVSREKKESFPLTVTSAQKNPTAFYLCASRIGTGVYGYTFGSGTRLTVV.

This chain uses TRBV5-1 with TRBJ2-1, with D possibly matching TRBD2 (7 bases). The CDR3 contains 14 residues. Trimming removed 3 bases from V and 8 bases from J, with 15 bases in between. In germline, CDR1 is SGHRS, CDR2 YFSETQ. The CDR3 loop is CASSSIQGGDEQFF. CDR3 sequence (DNA): TGCGCCAGCAGCTCGATACAGGGAGGGGATGAGCAGTTCTTC. The whole variable domain, filled in from reference TRBV5-1 and TRBJ2-1, reads KAGVTQTPRYLIKTRGQQVTLSCSPISGHRSVSWYQQTPGQGLQFLFEYFSETQRNKGNFPGRFSGRQFSNSRSEMNVSTLELGDSALYLCASSSIQGGDEQFFGPGTRLTVL.

J is TRBJ1-2 and V is TRBV19; the match to TRBD1 covers 8 bases. The J segment lost 4 bases and the V segment lost 7 bases, leaving 11 bases of the junction unmatched. Germline values: CDR1 LNHDA, CDR2 SQIVND (reference sequence). This CDR3 spans 15 amino acids. The CDR3 nucleotides read TGTGCCAGTACCCCACAGGGGGGCCTCCCCTATGGCTACACCTTC. Its protein product is CASTPQGGLPYGYTF.

The chain employs TRBV5-1 and TRBJ1-1; a weak D match, TRBD1 (6 bases). Per germline, CDR1 SGHRS and CDR2 YFSETQ. The CDR3 consists of 15 residues. The V end was cut by 1 base, the J end by 4 bases, with 14 bases between. The CDR3 DNA reads as TGCGCCAGCAGCTTGAATTTAGGGGGAAGCACTGAAGCTTTCTTT. It specifies CASSLNLGGSTEAFF.

The V call is TRBV6-4, the J call TRBJ1-2, with D uncertain. The length of the CDR3 is 15 residues. The V gene's germline CDR1 is MRHNA and CDR2 SNTAGT. Between the trimmed V and J ends, which lost 4 bases and 4 bases, there was a span of 16 bases. The CDR3 nucleotides read TGTGCCAGCAGTGCCCGGCCGGGAGCCACCTATGGCTACACCTTC. Translating gives CASSARPGATYGYTF.

The rearrangement links TRBV9 to TRBJ2-3, with D possibly TRBD1 on 5 matching bases. This CDR3 region has 15 residues. In germline, CDR1 is SGDLS, CDR2 YYNGEE. Trimming left V 3 bases short and J 2 bases short, with 13 bases between. CDR3 DNA: TGTGCCAGCAGCGCAGGGCCAAAAACCACAGATACGCAGTATTTT. Translation: CASSAGPKTTDTQYF.

The chain links TRBV6-5 to TRBJ1-2, with D uncertain. This CDR3 region has 13 residues. Germline V gives CDR1 MNHEY, CDR2 SVGAGI. V was cut by 11 bases and J by 3 bases, with 16 bases left in between. This CDR3 reads CASRTSGDYGYTF. For the CDR3, the DNA is TGTGCCTCTCGTACGTCTGGAGACTATGGCTACACCTTC.

The V gene is TRBV9, the J gene TRBJ2-5, with D maybe TRBD1 (7 bases). Per germline, CDR1 SGDLS and CDR2 YYNGEE. There are 18 residues in the CDR3. V was pared by 0 bases and J by 4 bases, with 22 bases between. This chain's CDR3 is CASSVAPSGQAGGETQYF. Written as DNA, the CDR3 is TGTGCCAGCAGCGTAGCCCCATCTGGACAGGCCGGGGGAGAGACCCAGTACTTC.

This clone has a handful of counts. The CDR3 is CASSHQSSYLYNEQFF. The CDR3 DNA sequence: TGTGCCAGCAGCCACCAGTCTAGCTACCTCTACAATGAGCAGTTCTTC. The chain uses TRBV3-1 (or the pseudogene TRBV3-2) and TRBJ2-1; D may be TRBD2 (5 bases). V lost 3 bases to trimming and J lost 3 bases, with 15 bases between them. This CDR3 comprises 16 residues. Germline values: CDR1 LGHDT, CDR2 YNNKEL (reference sequence).

This chain uses TRBV6-5 with TRBJ1-1, with TRBD1 matching over 7 bases. Germline V gene lookup returns CDR1 MNHEY and CDR2 SVGAGI. The V gene end was trimmed by 6 bases and the J gene end by 10 bases; junction bases not matched to a gene: 11. CDR3 length equals 13 residues. CDR3 amino acids: CASRLTGEVVAFF. The CDR3 DNA is TGTGCCAGCAGGCTTACAGGGGAGGTGGTAGCTTTCTTT.